The clone carrying this T cell receptor beta chain was counted only a few times. Its target is unknown. The record originates from a study of breast tumors, draining lymph nodes, adjacent tissues. Findings and limits, study-wide: Tumor TCR diversity was below lymph nodes but above nontumor tissue. Data only fit, rather than demonstrated, lymph node origin of most tumor T cells. Luminal-like breast cancer showed significantly greater tumor-nontumor repertoire similarity than basal-like breast cancer did.

Axillary draining lymph nodes of breast cancer patients supplied the node samples. One entry per CDR3 protein results from TCRdb running MiXCR on the multiplex PCR reads. The table has around 170,000 distinct CDR3 sequences, about 30% seen once. The source material was axillary lymph node tissue. This receptor was identified in a female donor with breast cancer. Some clones in this sample may be carry-over from other donors' samples.

CDR3 amino acids: CASSFVKGAAYGYTF. The CDR3 coding sequence is TGTGCCAGCAGTTTTGTTAAGGGGGCTGCCTATGGCTACACCTTC. This chain connects TRBV28 to TRBJ1-2; 7 nucleotides match TRBD1. The CDR3 consists of 15 residues. V shed 3 bases and J 4 bases; nucleotides not matched to a gene: 8. Germline V gene sequence: CDR1 MDHEN, CDR2 SYDVKM.